The source of this T cell receptor beta chain is a study of OX40 agonist ivuxolimab in advanced cancers. Study details: The dose-escalation group included hepatocellular carcinoma, melanoma, renal cell carcinoma and head and neck cancer. The study's findings and limits: Normalized expansion of T-cell clones was also low for some nonresponders. CD4+ T cells averaged fewer expanded clones than CD8+ T cells.

On this clone: Its cognate antigen is unknown.

With 0 bases removed from V and 0 bases from J, the gap between germline ends came to 7 bases. The CDR3 totals 14 residues. Per the germline V gene, CDR1 is SGHRS and CDR2 is YFSETQ. The table came from immunoSEQ multiplex PCR; TCRdb's copy has only in-frame clones and leaves some out. Here the sample spans roughly 66,000 clones, 82% being singletons. The J gene is TRBJ2-7, the V gene TRBV5-1; D is unresolved. This specimen was CD4+ or CD8+ T cells sorted from blood, taken in a trial of the OX40 agonist ivuxolimab. The origin of this receptor is an adult with an advanced solid tumor such as melanoma, head and neck, liver or kidney cancer. The CDR3 region is CASSLAPDSYEQYF. In DNA, the CDR3 is TGCGCCAGCAGCTTGGCCCCAGACTCCTACGAGCAGTACTTC.